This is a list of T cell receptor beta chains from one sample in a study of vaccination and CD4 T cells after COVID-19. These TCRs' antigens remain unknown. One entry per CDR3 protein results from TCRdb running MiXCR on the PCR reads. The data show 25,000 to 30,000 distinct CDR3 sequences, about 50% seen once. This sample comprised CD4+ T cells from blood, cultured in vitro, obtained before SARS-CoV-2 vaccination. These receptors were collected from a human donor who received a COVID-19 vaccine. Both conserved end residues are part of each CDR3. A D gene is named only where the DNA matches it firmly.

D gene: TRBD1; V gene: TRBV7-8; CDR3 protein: CASSQRTGDTTNEKLFF
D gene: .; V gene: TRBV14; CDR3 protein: CASSQIFGVTAFF
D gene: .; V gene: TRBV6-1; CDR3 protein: CASTPGGNYNEQFF
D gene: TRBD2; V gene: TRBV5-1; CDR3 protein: CASERTSGQETQYF
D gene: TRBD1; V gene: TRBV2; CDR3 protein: CARTGGYGYTF
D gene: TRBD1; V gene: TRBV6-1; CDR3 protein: CASSRQGGNQPQHF
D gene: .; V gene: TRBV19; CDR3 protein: CASIDFSGGGGEQFF
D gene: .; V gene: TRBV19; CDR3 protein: CASSKSDWRYEQYF
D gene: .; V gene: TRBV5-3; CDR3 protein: CASNVAGIGSYEQYF
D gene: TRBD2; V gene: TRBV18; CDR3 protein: CASSPLRSGDADTQYF
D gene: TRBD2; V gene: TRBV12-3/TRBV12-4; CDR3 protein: CASSSGGSHEQYF
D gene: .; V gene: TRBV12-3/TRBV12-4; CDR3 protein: CASSAQVNTEAFF
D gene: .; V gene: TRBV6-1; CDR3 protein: CASSTNKDRILDTQYF
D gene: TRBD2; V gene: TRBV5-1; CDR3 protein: CASSLVSSGANTGELFF
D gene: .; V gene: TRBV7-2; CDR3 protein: CASSLELSSYEQYF
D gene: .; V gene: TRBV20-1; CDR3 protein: CSAAPTSRTDTQYF
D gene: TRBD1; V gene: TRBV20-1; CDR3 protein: CSASPRTGKSQPQHF
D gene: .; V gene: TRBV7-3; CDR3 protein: CASRKWGANNKLGIYNSPLHF
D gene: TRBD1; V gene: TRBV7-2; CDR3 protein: CASSQTGTGGAPLHF
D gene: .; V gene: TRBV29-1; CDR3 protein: CSVEWDYGYTF
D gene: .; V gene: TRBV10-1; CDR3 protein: CASSPLLNSTVSNSPLHF
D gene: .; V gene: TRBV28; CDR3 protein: CASSPSGAGKGNEQFF